Shown below are 21 T cell receptor beta chains from a single sample sequenced in a study of T cells in Graves' hyperthyroidism and ophthalmopathy. Researchers took RNA transcripts and amplified the TCR beta CDR3 regions from them. The HTBI set primed first-round TCR CDR3 RT-PCR. TCRdb independently ran MiXCR on the multiplex PCR reads; one entry per CDR3 protein. The sample contains 560,000 or so distinct CDR3 sequences, 15% to 20% of which appear only once. Sequenced input: blood. These receptors came from a man aged 35-49 years with Graves' ophthalmopathy.

This clonotype came up a few times. This rearrangement joins TRBV14 to TRBJ1-6, with 10 bases identical to TRBD1. Germline CDR1 reads SGHDN; CDR2 reads FVKESK. The CDR3 runs to 15 residues. J was trimmed by 9 bases and V by 2 bases; bases with no gene match: 4. CDR3 nucleotide sequence: TGTGCCAGCAGCCAAAGCGACAGGGGGCTTTCACCCCTCCACTTT. Encoded protein: CASSQSDRGLSPLHF. Full variable domain (missing parts from reference TRBV14 and TRBJ1-6): EAGVTQFPSHSVIEKGQTVTLRCDPISGHDNLYWYRRVMGKEIKFLLHFVKESKQDESGMPNNRFLAERTGGTYSTLKVQPAELEDSGVYFCASSQSDRGLSPLHFGNGTRLTVT.

The gene calls are TRBV10-3 and TRBJ2-7, with 8 bases that match TRBD1. This CDR3 has 14 residues. The junction had 10 bases not matched to a gene; V was cut back by 10 bases and J by 2 bases. The V gene's germline CDR1 is ENHRY and CDR2 SYGVKD. CDR3 nucleotides: TGTGCCACCGGGTCGGACAGGGTGACCTACGAGCAGTACTTC. Its translation is CATGSDRVTYEQYF.

The J gene is TRBJ2-2, the V gene TRBV4-3; 8 bases fit TRBD2. Germline CDR1 LGHNA, CDR2 YSLEER. J gave up 0 bases and V 4 bases, and 4 bases lay outside the gene matches. This CDR3 region has 16 residues. The CDR3 reads CASSLFSGTNTGELFF. The CDR3 nucleotides read TGCGCCAGCAGCCTCTTTAGCGGGACGAACACCGGGGAGCTGTTTTTT.

V is TRBV20-1 and J is TRBJ2-4; D possibly corresponds to TRBD2 (6 bases). Trimming left V 0 bases short and J 6 bases short, with 6 bases between. The CDR3 runs to 12 residues. CDR1 and CDR2 (germline): DFQATT, SNEGSKA (reference sequence). The DNA for the CDR3 is TGCAGTGCTAGAGAGGGGGGAAACATTCAGTACTTC. Translated: CSAREGGNIQYF.

This clonotype was seen ten or more times. The chain links TRBV6-1 to TRBJ1-1; possible D gene TRBD1, 6 bases. CDR1 and CDR2 from the germline V gene are MNHNS and SASEGT. The CDR3 runs to 16 residues. V was pared by 7 bases and J by 2 bases, with 20 bases between. CDR3 in amino acids: CASKRGGPDANTEAFF. The CDR3 DNA follows: TGTGCCAGCAAGCGGGGGGGGCCGGACGCCAACACTGAAGCTTTCTTT.

In this sample, this clonotype turned up many times. This rearrangement joins TRBV7-9 to TRBJ2-7; D is ambiguous. CDR1 is SEHNR and CDR2 is FQNEAQ in the germline V gene (reference sequence). The CDR3 runs to 14 residues. Trimming left V 3 bases short and J 2 bases short, with 11 bases between. The CDR3 spells CASSFYDGPYEQYF. Here the CDR3 DNA reads TGTGCCAGCAGCTTTTACGACGGACCCTACGAGCAGTACTTC.

This clonotype was detected a few times. The rearrangement uses TRBV5-4 and TRBJ1-2; a possible D gene is TRBD1 (5 bases). The germline V gene has CDR1 SGHNT and CDR2 YYREEE (reference sequence). The CDR3 has 13 residues. V was clipped by 4 bases and J by 6 bases, with 13 bases between them. CDR3 amino acids: CASSPRGSHGYTF. In nucleotides, the CDR3 is TGTGCCAGCAGCCCACGGGGGTCCCATGGCTACACCTTC.

This clonotype was recorded at least ten times. The rearrangement joins TRBV19 to TRBJ1-1; D is unclear. CDR3 length: 13 residues. The germline gives CDR1 LNHDA, CDR2 SQIVND (reference sequence). Trimming removed 3 bases from V and 1 base from J, with 6 bases in between. For the CDR3, the DNA is TGTGCCAGTAGTATTGTCCAGAACACTGAAGCTTTCTTT. Protein sequence: CASSIVQNTEAFF.

There are a few counts of this clonotype. The chain carries TRBV5-1 and TRBJ2-5; 7 bases match TRBD2. Trimming cost V 4 bases and J 1 base; bases outside gene matches: 7. The CDR3 runs 15 residues. The germline gives CDR1 SGHRS, CDR2 YFSETQ. Written as DNA, the CDR3 is TGCGCCAGCAGCCTAATGACTAGCAGCCAAGAGACCCAGTACTTC. This gives the protein CASSLMTSSQETQYF.

The chain joins TRBV6-2 or TRBV6-3 to TRBJ2-6, with D possibly TRBD1 on 6 matching bases. Per the germline V gene, CDR1 is MNHEY and CDR2 is SVGEGT. V lost 6 bases to trimming and J lost 0 bases, with 18 bases between them. This CDR3 region has 18 residues. CDR3 nucleotides: TGTGCCAGCAGGGGGACACTCCCATGGGGCTCTGGGGCCAACGTCCTGACTTTC. Translation gives CASRGTLPWGSGANVLTF.

The rearrangement uses TRBV11-2 and TRBJ2-7; a possible D gene is TRBD2 (6 bases). Germline CDR1 reads SGHAT; CDR2 reads FQNNGV. The CDR3 runs 15 residues. The ends were cut back, 1 base at V and 3 bases at J, with 13 bases in the middle. CDR3 protein: CASSLARGPNYEQYF. The CDR3 coding sequence is TGTGCCAGCAGCTTAGCGCGGGGACCGAACTACGAGCAGTACTTC.

The CDR3 coding sequence is TGCGCCAGCAGCCTCCTGGGGCAGGGGGAGCAGCCCCAGCATTTT. This gives the protein CASSLLGQGEQPQHF. The V gene is TRBV4-1, the J gene TRBJ1-5; 7 bases agree with TRBD1. The CDR3 totals 15 residues. The germline V gene encodes CDR1 MGHRA and CDR2 YSYEKL. The junction had 10 bases not matched to a gene; V was cut back by 4 bases and J by 7 bases.

The genes are TRBV5-1 and TRBJ1-1; 7 bases are a match to TRBD1. V trimming: 2 bases; J trimming: 3 bases; junction bases outside the gene matches: 10. Germline lookup yields CDR1 SGHRS and CDR2 YFSETQ. This CDR3 comprises 16 residues. The CDR3 loop is CASSFPQGTDYTEAFF. The CDR3 DNA follows: TGCGCCAGCAGCTTCCCACAGGGGACAGACTACACTGAAGCTTTCTTT.

This clonotype has at least ten counts. This rearrangement joins TRBV27 to TRBJ2-7; 7 nucleotides agree with TRBD2. The CDR3 totals 13 residues. Germline V gene sequence: CDR1 MNHEY, CDR2 SMNVEV (reference sequence). The V segment lost 6 bases and the J segment 2 bases; nucleotides outside the gene matches: 4. In DNA, the CDR3 is TGTGCCAGCAGCCGCGGGAGTGCCTACGAGCAGTACTTC. It yields the protein CASSRGSAYEQYF.

A few counts support this clonotype. The chain recombines TRBV6-6 with TRBJ2-7; no definite D call. Per the germline V gene, CDR1 is MNHNY and CDR2 is SVGAGI (reference sequence). The CDR3 spans 11 residues. Trimming took off 0 bases at V and 5 bases at J, with 2 bases between the two ends. CDR3 nucleotides: TGTGCCAGCAGTTACTCGGACGAGCAGTACTTC. It codes for CASSYSDEQYF.

This clonotype showed up many times. This chain uses TRBV3-1 with TRBJ2-7; 8 nucleotides match TRBD2. Unmatched junction bases numbered 2, after V lost 1 base and J lost 3 bases. The CDR3 runs to 14 residues. Germline V lookup: CDR1 LGHDT, CDR2 YNNKEL (reference sequence). This CDR3 is CASSQGRGGYEQYF. In DNA form, the CDR3 reads TGTGCCAGCAGCCAAGGCCGGGGGGGCTACGAGCAGTACTTC.

The V call is TRBV7-9, the J call TRBJ2-7; D gene uncertain. With 7 bases removed from V and 2 bases from J, the gap between germline ends came to 12 bases. This CDR3 contains 13 residues. Germline V gene data show CDR1 as SEHNR and CDR2 as FQNEAQ (reference sequence). The CDR3 DNA follows: TGTGCCAGCATGCCACTGGGAACCTACGAGCAGTACTTC. This codes for CASMPLGTYEQYF.

The genes are TRBV4-1 and TRBJ1-4; the D is unclear. Between the trimmed V and J ends, which lost 0 bases and 5 bases, there was a span of 10 bases. Germline V gene lookup returns CDR1 MGHRA and CDR2 YSYEKL. The CDR3 runs 15 residues. In DNA, the CDR3 is TGCGCCAGCAGCCAAGAGGGAGCCCAAAATGAAAAACTGTTTTTT. This sequence encodes CASSQEGAQNEKLFF.

This clonotype came up a few times. J is TRBJ2-7 and V is TRBV29-1; D possibly corresponds to TRBD1 (5 bases). Trimming took off 7 bases at V and 2 bases at J, with 12 bases between the two ends. CDR1 is SQVTM, CDR2 ANQGSEA, per germline. This CDR3 contains 12 residues. The CDR3 DNA sequence: TGCAGCGCGACAGTTTCAACCTACGAGCAGTACTTC. It yields the protein CSATVSTYEQYF.

This clonotype has at least ten counts. This sequence joins TRBV7-2 and TRBJ2-7; D gene ambiguous. V was shortened by 0 bases and J by 6 bases, with 9 bases between the two germline ends. The CDR3 runs to 13 residues. Looked up from germline, CDR1 is SGHTA and CDR2 is FQGNSA. The CDR3 spells CASSLAKVAEQYF. CDR3 in DNA: TGTGCCAGCAGCTTAGCAAAGGTGGCCGAGCAGTACTTC.

A few counts support this clonotype. This chain links TRBV20-1 with TRBJ2-1, with D possibly being TRBD1 or TRBD2 (5 bases each). The CDR3 runs 13 residues. CDR1 is DFQATT, CDR2 SNEGSKA, per germline (reference sequence). V lost 5 bases and J lost 9, with 17 bases in between. The CDR3 sequence: CSAWDPPHGEQFF. CDR3 in DNA: TGCAGTGCTTGGGACCCGCCGCACGGTGAGCAGTTCTTC.